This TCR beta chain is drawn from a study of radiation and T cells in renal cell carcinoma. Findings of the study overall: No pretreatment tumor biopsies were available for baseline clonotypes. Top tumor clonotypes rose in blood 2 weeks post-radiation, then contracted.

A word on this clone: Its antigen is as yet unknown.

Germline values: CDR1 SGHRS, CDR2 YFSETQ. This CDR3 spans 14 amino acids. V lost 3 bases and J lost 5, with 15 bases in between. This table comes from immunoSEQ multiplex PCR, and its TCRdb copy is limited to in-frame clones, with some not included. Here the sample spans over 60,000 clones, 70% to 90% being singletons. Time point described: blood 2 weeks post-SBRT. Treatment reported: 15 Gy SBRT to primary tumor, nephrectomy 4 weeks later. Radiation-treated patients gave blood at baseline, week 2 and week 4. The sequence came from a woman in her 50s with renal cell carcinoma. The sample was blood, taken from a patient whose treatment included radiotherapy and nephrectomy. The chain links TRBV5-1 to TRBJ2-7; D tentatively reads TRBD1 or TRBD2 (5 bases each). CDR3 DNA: TGCGCCAGCAGCTCGATGGGACCGCAGGACGAGCAGTACTTC. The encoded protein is CASSSMGPQDEQYF. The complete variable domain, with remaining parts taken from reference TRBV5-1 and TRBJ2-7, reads KAGVTQTPRYLIKTRGQQVTLSCSPISGHRSVSWYQQTPGQGLQFLFEYFSETQRNKGNFPGRFSGRQFSNSRSEMNVSTLELGDSALYLCASSSMGPQDEQYFGPGTRLTVT.